These T cell receptor beta chains were read from a single sample in a study of blood T cell repertoires in COVID-19. Method: immunoSEQ multiplex PCR; TCRdb's copy keeps in-frame clones and lacks some. The data show around 25,000 clones, with over 60% seen just once and 43% held by the top ten. The sample consisted of peripheral blood. These receptor sequences come from a woman over 75 with acute or convalescent COVID-19. Each CDR3 is given with its conserved first and last residue. The D gene is left open where the match is weak. Clone size is stated in some rows and not others, as once, few, many or a class when expanded.

d_call j_call v_call clone_size cdr3_nt cdr3_aa
. TRBJ2-3 TRBV2 . TGTGCCAGCGGGGGGAATACGCAGTATTTT CASGGNTQYF
. TRBJ2-2 TRBV2 . TGTGCCAGCAGTGAAGGGGCGGGAAGTCATAGGGAGCTGTTTTTT CASSEGAGSHRELFF
. TRBJ1-2 TRBV28 . TGTGCCAGCAGTTCGTCTCCTCTAAACTATGGCTACACCTTC CASSSSPLNYGYTF
. TRBJ1-1 TRBV12-5 few TGTGCTAGTGGTTTGTGGACTAACACTGAAGCTTTCTTT CASGLWTNTEAFF
. TRBJ2-1 TRBV9 . TGTGCCAGCAGCCCTCGTAGCGGATTCTACAATGAGCAGTTCTTC CASSPRSGFYNEQFF
. TRBJ2-5 TRBV3-1/TRBV3-2 . TGTGCCAGCAGCCATATCCTAGCGATCCAAGAGACCCAGTACTTC CASSHILAIQETQYF
. TRBJ2-2 TRBV9 . TGTGCCAGCAGCGTCTTGGGCCTGAACACCGGGGAGCTGTTTTTT CASSVLGLNTGELFF
. TRBJ2-2 TRBV24-1 few TGTGCCACCAGTCCCCTCCAGGGCACCGGGGAGCTGTTTTTT CATSPLQGTGELFF
. TRBJ2-3 TRBV5-1 . TGCGCCAGCAGCGCCCAGGGGTCGGATACGCAGTATTTT CASSAQGSDTQYF
TRBD1 TRBJ2-2 TRBV10-2 many TGCGCCAGCAGGCGACAGGGGGCGAACACCGGGGAGCTGTTTTTT CASRRQGANTGELFF
. TRBJ1-2 TRBV7-9 . TGTGCCAGCAAGGAGGGGAACCGACCTAACTATGGCTACACCTTC CASKEGNRPNYGYTF
TRBD2 TRBJ2-5 TRBV24-1 . TGTGCCACCAGTGATTTAGGTAGCGGGGGGGCCCGGGAGACCCAGTACTTC CATSDLGSGGARETQYF
. TRBJ1-2 TRBV19 . TGTGCCAGTAGTATTACGCCAGGTTCGAATATTTTGGGCTACACCTTC CASSITPGSNILGYTF
. TRBJ2-1 TRBV9 . TGTGCCAGCAGCGTCAGAGGGAGCTCCTACAATGAGCAGTTCTTC CASSVRGSSYNEQFF
. TRBJ1-5 TRBV6-5 . TGTGCCAGCAGTTACGGGCGAAGCAATCAGCCCCAGCATTTT CASSYGRSNQPQHF
TRBD1 TRBJ1-3 TRBV7-2 few TGTGCCAGCAGCTTCCGACAGGGTTCCTCTGGAAACACCATATATTTT CASSFRQGSSGNTIYF
. TRBJ1-4 TRBV23-1 . TGCGCCAGCGGCCGGGGTGAAAAACTGTTTTTT CASGRGEKLFF
. TRBJ1-6 TRBV6-5 . TGTGCCACCCTAAGCGCCCCCGGATCACCCCTCCACTTT CATLSAPGSPLHF
. TRBJ2-7 TRBV24-1 once TGTGCCACCAGTGAGGAGCCTGCTTTTCGAGGGCAGTACTTC CATSEEPAFRGQYF
TRBD1 TRBJ1-1 TRBV7-2 . TGTGCCAGCAGCTTGGACAGGGTGAACACTGAAGCTTTCTTT CASSLDRVNTEAFF
. TRBJ1-1 TRBV30 . TGTGCCTGGAGTGTAGCGGCTGAAGCTTTCTTT CAWSVAAEAFF
TRBD1 TRBJ1-6 TRBV28 . TGTGCCAGCAGTGCCCGCCTGAGGGGGCCAAATTCACCCCTCCACTTT CASSARLRGPNSPLHF
TRBD2 TRBJ2-2 TRBV30 . TGTGCCTGCTCAGGAGGACTAGCAGCGAAGACCGGGGAGCTGTTTTTT CACSGGLAAKTGELFF
. TRBJ1-1 TRBV6-5 . TGTGCCAGCCGCAGGTCGGCCCTGAACACTGAAGCTTTCTTT CASRRSALNTEAFF
TRBD2 TRBJ2-2 TRBV5-1 . TGCGCCAGCAGCTCGACTAGCGGGGGCTACACCGGGGAGCTGTTTTTT CASSSTSGGYTGELFF
. TRBJ2-2 TRBV10-2 . TGCGCCAGCACATTTTCGGGGTTTTACACCGGGGAGCTGTTTTTT CASTFSGFYTGELFF
TRBD1 TRBJ1-5 TRBV7-2 few TGTGCCAGCAGCCCCCGACAGGGAGGTCAGCCCCAGCATTTT CASSPRQGGQPQHF
TRBD1 TRBJ1-2 TRBV6-5 . TGTGCCAGCAGAAGCGACAGGGCCTATGGCTACACCTTC CASRSDRAYGYTF
. TRBJ1-5 TRBV6-6 . TGTGCCAGCAGTCCCGACAGAAGGAGTCAGCCCCAGCATTTT CASSPDRRSQPQHF
TRBD1 TRBJ1-1 TRBV19 many TGTGCCAGTAGGAGAGGAGGACAGGGGGCTAGCACTGAAGCTTTCTTT CASRRGGQGASTEAFF
TRBD1 TRBJ1-2 TRBV7-8 . TGTGCCAGCAGCTTAGTGACAGGGGGCGAAGGAGGCTACACCTTC CASSLVTGGEGGYTF
. TRBJ2-2 TRBV5-4 few TGTGCCAGCAGCTTTCAAGCTCTGGAGCTGTTTTTT CASSFQALELFF
. TRBJ2-7 TRBV9 once TGTGCCAGCAGCGTAGCGGCTACTTCAGGCTACGAGCAGTACTTC CASSVAATSGYEQYF
. TRBJ2-2 TRBV29-1 . TGCAGCGTTAGGATTAGCGCCGGGGAGCTGTTTTTT CSVRISAGELFF
TRBD1 TRBJ2-5 TRBV5-1 . TGCGCCAGCAGCCGATACGGACAGGGTGAGGGAGAGACCCAGTACTTC CASSRYGQGEGETQYF
. TRBJ1-1 TRBV4-3 . TGCGCCAGCAGCCAAGATAGGAGTGAAGCTTTCTTT CASSQDRSEAFF
TRBD1 TRBJ1-1 TRBV2 . TGTGCCAGCAGTGACAGGACAGGAGGGGCGGACACTGAAGCTTTCTTT CASSDRTGGADTEAFF
TRBD1 TRBJ2-2 TRBV9 . TGTGCCAGCAGCTCAATCACCGGGACAGGACCTACCGGGGAGCTGTTTTTT CASSSITGTGPTGELFF
. TRBJ1-2 TRBV5-6 . TGTGCCAGCAGCTCGACACCTAACTATGGCTACACCTTC CASSSTPNYGYTF
. TRBJ1-4 TRBV27 few TGTGCCAGCACTACTCTGGGGGGTAATGAAAAACTGTTTTTT CASTTLGGNEKLFF